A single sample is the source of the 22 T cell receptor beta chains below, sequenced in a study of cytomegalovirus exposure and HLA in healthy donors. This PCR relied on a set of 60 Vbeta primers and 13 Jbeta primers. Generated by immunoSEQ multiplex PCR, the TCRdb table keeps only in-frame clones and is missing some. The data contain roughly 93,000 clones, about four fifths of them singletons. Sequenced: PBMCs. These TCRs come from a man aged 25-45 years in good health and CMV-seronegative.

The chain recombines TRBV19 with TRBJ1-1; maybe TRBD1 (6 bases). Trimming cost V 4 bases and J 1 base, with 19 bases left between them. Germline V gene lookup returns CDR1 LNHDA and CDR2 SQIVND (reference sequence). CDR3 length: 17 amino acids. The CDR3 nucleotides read TGTGCCAGTAGTAATCACAGGGATGGGGCGGGGAACACTGAAGCTTTCTTT. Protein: CASSNHRDGAGNTEAFF.

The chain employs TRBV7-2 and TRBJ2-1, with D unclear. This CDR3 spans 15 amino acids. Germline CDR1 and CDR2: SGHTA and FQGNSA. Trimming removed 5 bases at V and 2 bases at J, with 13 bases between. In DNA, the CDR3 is TGTGCCAGCAGCCCCAAAGCAGGCACCTACAATGAGCAGTTCTTC. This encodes CASSPKAGTYNEQFF. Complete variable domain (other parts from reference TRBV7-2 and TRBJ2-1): GAGVSQSPSNKVTEKGKDVELRCDPISGHTALYWYRQSLGQGLEFLIYFQGNSAPDKSGLPSDRFSAERTGGSVSTLTIQRTQQEDSAVYLCASSPKAGTYNEQFFGPGTRLTVL.

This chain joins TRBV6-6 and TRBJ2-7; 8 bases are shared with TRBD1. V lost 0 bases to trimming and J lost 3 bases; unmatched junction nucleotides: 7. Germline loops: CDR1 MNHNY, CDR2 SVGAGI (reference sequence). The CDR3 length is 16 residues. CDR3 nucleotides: TGTGCCAGCAGTTACTCGAGGACAGGGCTGGACTACGAGCAGTACTTC. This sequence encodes CASSYSRTGLDYEQYF.

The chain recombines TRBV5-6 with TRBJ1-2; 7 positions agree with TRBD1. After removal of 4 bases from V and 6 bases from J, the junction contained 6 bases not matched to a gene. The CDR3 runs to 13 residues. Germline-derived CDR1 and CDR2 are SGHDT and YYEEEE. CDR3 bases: TGTGCCAGCAGCCTCACAGGGGTGGATGGCTACACCTTC. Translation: CASSLTGVDGYTF.

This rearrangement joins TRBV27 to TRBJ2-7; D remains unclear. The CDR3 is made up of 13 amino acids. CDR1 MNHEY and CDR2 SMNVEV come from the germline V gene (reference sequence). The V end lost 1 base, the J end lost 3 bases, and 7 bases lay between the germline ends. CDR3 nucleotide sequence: TGTGCCAGCAGTTTATTGGGCTACTACGAGCAGTACTTC. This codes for CASSLLGYYEQYF.

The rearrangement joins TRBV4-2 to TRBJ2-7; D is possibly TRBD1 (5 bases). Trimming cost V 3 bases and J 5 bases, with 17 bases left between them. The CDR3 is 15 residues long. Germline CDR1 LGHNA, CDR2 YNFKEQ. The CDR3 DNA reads TGTGCCAGCAGCCAGGTACAGGCTCTAGGCGACGAGCAGTACTTC. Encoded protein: CASSQVQALGDEQYF.

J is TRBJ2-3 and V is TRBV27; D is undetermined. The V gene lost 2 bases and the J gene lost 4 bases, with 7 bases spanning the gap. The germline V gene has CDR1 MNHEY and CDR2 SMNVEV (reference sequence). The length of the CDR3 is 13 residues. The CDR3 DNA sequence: TGTGCCAGCAGTTTAATCGTGTCAGATACGCAGTATTTT. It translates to CASSLIVSDTQYF.

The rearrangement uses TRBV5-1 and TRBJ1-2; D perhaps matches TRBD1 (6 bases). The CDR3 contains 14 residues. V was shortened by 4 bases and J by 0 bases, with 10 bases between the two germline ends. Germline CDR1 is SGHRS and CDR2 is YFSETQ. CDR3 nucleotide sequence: TGCGCCAGCAGCCCCGACAGGACTAACTATGGCTACACCTTC. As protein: CASSPDRTNYGYTF.

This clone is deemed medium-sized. The CDR3 is CASSEMGGVPSYEQYF. The CDR3 bases are TGTGCCAGCAGTGAAATGGGGGGAGTACCTTCCTACGAGCAGTACTTC. The chain couples TRBV6-1 to TRBJ2-7; possibly TRBD2 for D (6 bases). Trimming took off 2 bases at V and 1 base at J, with 15 bases between the two ends. This CDR3 has 16 amino acids. Germline V gene lookup returns CDR1 MNHNS and CDR2 SASEGT.

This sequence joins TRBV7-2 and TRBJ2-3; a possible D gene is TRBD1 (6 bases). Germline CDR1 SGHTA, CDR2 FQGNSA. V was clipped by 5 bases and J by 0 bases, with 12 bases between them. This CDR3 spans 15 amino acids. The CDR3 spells CASSPRGASTDTQYF. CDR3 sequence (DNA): TGTGCCAGCAGCCCCAGGGGAGCCAGCACAGATACGCAGTATTTT. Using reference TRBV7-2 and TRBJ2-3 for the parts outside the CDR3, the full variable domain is GAGVSQSPSNKVTEKGKDVELRCDPISGHTALYWYRQSLGQGLEFLIYFQGNSAPDKSGLPSDRFSAERTGGSVSTLTIQRTQQEDSAVYLCASSPRGASTDTQYFGPGTRLTVL.

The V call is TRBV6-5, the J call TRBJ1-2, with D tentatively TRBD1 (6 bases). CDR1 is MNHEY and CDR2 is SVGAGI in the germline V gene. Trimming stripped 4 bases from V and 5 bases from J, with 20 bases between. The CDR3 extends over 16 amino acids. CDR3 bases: TGTGCCAGCAGTTCCCTTGGGACAACATACGTTTATGGCTACACCTTC. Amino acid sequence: CASSSLGTTYVYGYTF.

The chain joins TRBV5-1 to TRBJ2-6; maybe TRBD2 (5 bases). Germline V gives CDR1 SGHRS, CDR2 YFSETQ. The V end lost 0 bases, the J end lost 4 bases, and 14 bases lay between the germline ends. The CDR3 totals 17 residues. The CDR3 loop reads CASSLEVSGSGANVLTF. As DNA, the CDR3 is TGCGCCAGCAGCTTGGAGGTGTCGGGGTCCGGGGCCAACGTCCTGACTTTC.

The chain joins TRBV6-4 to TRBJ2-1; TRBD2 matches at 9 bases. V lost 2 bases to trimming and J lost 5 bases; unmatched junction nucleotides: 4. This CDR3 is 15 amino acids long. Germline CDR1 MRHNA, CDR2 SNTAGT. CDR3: CASSDGASGNNEQFF. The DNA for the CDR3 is TGTGCCAGCAGTGACGGGGCTAGCGGGAACAATGAGCAGTTCTTC.

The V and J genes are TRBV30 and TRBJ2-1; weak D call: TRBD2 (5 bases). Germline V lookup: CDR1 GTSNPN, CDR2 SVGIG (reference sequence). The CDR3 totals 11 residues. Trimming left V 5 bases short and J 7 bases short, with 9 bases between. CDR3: CAWAGGNEQFF. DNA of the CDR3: TGTGCCTGGGCGGGCGGGAATGAGCAGTTCTTC.

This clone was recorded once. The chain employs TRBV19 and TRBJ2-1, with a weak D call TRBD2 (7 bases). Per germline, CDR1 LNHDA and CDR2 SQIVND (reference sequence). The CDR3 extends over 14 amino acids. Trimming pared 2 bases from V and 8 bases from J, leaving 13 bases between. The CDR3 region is CASSITSGGDEQFF. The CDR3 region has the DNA TGTGCCAGTAGTATAACGTCGGGGGGCGATGAGCAGTTCTTC.

In DNA form, the CDR3 reads TGCGCCAGCAGCTTGGAGGCGGCAGGGGGCACTGAGCAGTTCTTC. This encodes CASSLEAAGGTEQFF. The chain couples TRBV5-1 to TRBJ2-1, with 8 bases fitting TRBD1. Germline CDR1 and CDR2: SGHRS and YFSETQ. The CDR3 is 15 residues long. Trimming at V came to 0 bases and at J to 9 bases, leaving 8 bases not matched to a gene.

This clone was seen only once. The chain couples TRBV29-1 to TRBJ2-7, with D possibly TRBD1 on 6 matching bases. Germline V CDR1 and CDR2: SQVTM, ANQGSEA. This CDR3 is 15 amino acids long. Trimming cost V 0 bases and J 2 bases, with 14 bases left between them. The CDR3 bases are TGCAGCGTTGAAGATCAGCAGGGGAGTACCTACGAGCAGTACTTC. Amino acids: CSVEDQQGSTYEQYF.

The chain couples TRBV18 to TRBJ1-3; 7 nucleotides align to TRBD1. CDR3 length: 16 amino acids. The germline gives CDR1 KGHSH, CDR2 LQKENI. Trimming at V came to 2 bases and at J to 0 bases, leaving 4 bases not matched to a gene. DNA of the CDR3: TGTGCCAGCTCACCAACAGGGACAGTCTCTGGAAACACCATATATTTT. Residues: CASSPTGTVSGNTIYF.

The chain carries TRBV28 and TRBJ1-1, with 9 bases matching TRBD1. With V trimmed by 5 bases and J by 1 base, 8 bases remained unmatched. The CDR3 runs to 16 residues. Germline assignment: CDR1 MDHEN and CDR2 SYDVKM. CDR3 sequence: CASSPGQGMSNTEAFF. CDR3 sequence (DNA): TGTGCCAGCAGTCCGGGACAGGGAATGTCGAACACTGAAGCTTTCTTT.

CDR3 sequence: CASSSGLGGDTQYF. CDR3 nucleotides: TGTGCCAGCAGCTCGGGACTCGGGGGGGATACGCAGTATTTT. The chain couples TRBV11-3 to TRBJ2-3; TRBD2 matches 7 bases. Germline V gene data show CDR1 as SGHNT and CDR2 as YENEEA. Trimming at V came to 4 bases and at J to 6 bases, leaving 7 bases not matched to a gene. The CDR3 is 14 residues long.

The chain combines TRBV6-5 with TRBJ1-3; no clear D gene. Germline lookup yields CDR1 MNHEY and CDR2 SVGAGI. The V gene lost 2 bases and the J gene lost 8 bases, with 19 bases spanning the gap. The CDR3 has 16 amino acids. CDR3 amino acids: CASSYGSGSRWDTIYF. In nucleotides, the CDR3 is TGTGCCAGCAGTTACGGCTCCGGGAGCCGGTGGGACACCATATATTTT.

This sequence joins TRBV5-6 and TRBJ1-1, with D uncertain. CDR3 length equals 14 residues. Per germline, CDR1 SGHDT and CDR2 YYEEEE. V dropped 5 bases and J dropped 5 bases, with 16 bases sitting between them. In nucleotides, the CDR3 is TGTGCCAGCAGGCAGACCGGGGATGAGACTGAAGCTTTCTTT. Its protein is CASRQTGDETEAFF.